Sequencing of this TCR beta chain was carried out in a study of tumor-infiltrating lymphocytes in localized non-small cell lung cancer. General study findings and limits: Only some patients had TCR sequencing, depending on available tissue.

As regards this clone: Its specificity is unknown.

From germline, CDR1 is GTSNPN and CDR2 SVGIG (reference sequence). This CDR3 has 15 amino acids. V shed 5 bases and J shed 4 bases, with 17 bases lying between them. Produced via immunoSEQ multiplex PCR; TCRdb's table is partial and in-frame only. The sample records roughly 8,000 clones, about three fifths being singletons. The V call is TRBV30, the J call TRBJ1-4; the D is unclear. The sample consisted of uninvolved lung tissue not adjacent to the tumor. The sequence came from a human donor with non-small cell lung cancer. In DNA form, the CDR3 reads TGTGCCTGGGATAGGTCCGGACGGAATAATGAAAAACTGTTTTTT. Its translation is CAWDRSGRNNEKLFF.